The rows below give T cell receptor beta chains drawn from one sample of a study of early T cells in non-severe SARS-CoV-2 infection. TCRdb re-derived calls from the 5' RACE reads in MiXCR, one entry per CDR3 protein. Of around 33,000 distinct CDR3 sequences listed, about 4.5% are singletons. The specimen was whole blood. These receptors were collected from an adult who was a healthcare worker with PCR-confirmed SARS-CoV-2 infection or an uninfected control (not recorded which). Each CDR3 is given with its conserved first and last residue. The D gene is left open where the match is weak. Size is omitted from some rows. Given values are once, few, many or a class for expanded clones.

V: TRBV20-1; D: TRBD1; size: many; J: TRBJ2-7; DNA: TGCAGTGCTACCCTACGACAGGGATCCTCCTACGAGCAGTACTTC; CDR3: CSATLRQGSSYEQYF
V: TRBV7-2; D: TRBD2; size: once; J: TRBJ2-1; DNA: TGTGCCAGCAGCTTGGGAGGGACTAGCGGGGCGAATGAGCAGTTCTTC; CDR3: CASSLGGTSGANEQFF
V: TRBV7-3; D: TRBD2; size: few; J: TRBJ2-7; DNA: TGTGCCAGCAGCGCCCTAGCGGGGGCCGCCTACGAGCAGTACTTC; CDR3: CASSALAGAAYEQYF
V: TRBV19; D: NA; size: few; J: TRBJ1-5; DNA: TGTGCCAGTAGTTTCCTACTCGGACAGAGCAATCAGCCCCAGCATTTT; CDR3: CASSFLLGQSNQPQHF
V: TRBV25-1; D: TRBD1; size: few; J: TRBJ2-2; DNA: TGTGCCAGCAGTGGAAGGGACAGGGGGAACACCGGGGAGCTGTTTTTT; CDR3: CASSGRDRGNTGELFF
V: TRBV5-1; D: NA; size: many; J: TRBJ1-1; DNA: TGCGCCAGCAGCTTGATAACAGGGAGCACTGAAGCTTTCTTT; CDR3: CASSLITGSTEAFF
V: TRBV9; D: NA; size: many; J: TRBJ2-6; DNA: TGTGCCAGCAGCTTCCGACGGGGGTCTGGGGCCAACGTCCTGACTTTC; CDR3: CASSFRRGSGANVLTF
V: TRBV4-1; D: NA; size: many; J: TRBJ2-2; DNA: TGCGCCAGCAGCCAGGGTGGGGGTAAGAACACCGGGGAGCTGTTTTTT; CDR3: CASSQGGGKNTGELFF
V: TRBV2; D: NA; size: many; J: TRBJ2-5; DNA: TGTGCCAGCATGGACAGTTTTCAAGAGACCCAGTACTTC; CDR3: CASMDSFQETQYF
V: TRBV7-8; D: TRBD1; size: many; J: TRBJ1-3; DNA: TGTGCCAGCAGCTTAACAGGGGGGGGAAACACCATATATTTT; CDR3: CASSLTGGGNTIYF
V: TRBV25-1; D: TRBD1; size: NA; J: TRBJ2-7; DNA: TGTGCCAGCAGACAGGGGCAGGAAGAGCAGTACTTC; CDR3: CASRQGQEEQYF
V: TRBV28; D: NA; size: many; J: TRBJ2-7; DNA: TGTGCCAGCAGGCTTAGCTCCTACGAGCAGTACTTC; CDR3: CASRLSSYEQYF
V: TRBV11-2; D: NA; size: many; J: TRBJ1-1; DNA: TGTGCCAGCAGCTTCCTACAGGGATTTGAAGCTTTCTTT; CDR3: CASSFLQGFEAFF